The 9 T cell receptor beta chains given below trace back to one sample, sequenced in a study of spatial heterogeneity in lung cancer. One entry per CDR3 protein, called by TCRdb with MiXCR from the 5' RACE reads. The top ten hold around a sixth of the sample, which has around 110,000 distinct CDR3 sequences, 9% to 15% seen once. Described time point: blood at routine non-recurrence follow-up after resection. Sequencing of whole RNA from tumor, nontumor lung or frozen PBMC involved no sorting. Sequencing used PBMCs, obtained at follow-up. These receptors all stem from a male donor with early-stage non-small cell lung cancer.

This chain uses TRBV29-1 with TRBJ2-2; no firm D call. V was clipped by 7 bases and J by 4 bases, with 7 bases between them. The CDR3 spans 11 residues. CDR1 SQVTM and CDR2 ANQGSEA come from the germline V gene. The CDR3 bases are TGCAGCGCCCATACCACCGGGGAGCTGTTTTTT. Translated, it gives CSAHTTGELFF.

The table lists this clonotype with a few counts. In nucleotides, the CDR3 is TGTGCCAGCAGTTTGACGCCCTCCTCCTACGAGCAGTACTTC. This translates into CASSLTPSSYEQYF. This rearrangement joins TRBV28 to TRBJ2-7; D is unresolved. The CDR3 has 14 amino acids. V was clipped by 3 bases and J by 0 bases, with 9 bases between them. Per the germline V gene, CDR1 is MDHEN and CDR2 is SYDVKM.

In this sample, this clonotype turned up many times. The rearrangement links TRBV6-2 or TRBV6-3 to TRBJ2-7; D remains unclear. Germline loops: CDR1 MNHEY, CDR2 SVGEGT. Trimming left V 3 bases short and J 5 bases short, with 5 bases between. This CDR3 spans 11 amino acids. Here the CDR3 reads CASSYRHEQYF. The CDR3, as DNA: TGTGCCAGCAGTTATCGTCACGAGCAGTACTTC.

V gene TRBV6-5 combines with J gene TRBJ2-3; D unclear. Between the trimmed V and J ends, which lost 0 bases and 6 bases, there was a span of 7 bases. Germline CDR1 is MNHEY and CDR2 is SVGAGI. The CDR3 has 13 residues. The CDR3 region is CASSYSKLDTQYF. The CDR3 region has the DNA TGTGCCAGCAGTTACTCGAAGCTGGATACGCAGTATTTT.

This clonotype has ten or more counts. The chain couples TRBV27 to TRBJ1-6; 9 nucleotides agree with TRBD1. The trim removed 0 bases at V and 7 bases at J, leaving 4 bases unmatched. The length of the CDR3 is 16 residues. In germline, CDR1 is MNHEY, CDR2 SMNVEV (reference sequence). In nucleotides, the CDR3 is TGTGCCAGCAGTTTATCCGGGACAGGGTCAAATTCACCCCTCCACTTT. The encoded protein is CASSLSGTGSNSPLHF.

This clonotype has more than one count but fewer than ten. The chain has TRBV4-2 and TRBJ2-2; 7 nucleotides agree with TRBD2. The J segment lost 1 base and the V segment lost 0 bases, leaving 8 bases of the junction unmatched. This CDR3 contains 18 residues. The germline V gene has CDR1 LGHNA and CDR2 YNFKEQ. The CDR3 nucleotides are TGTGCCAGCAGCCAAGATAAGGAGCGGGGTAGGAACACCGGGGAGCTGTTTTTT. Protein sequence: CASSQDKERGRNTGELFF.

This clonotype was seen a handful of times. The CDR3 loop reads CASNNWGAYGYTF. The CDR3 region has the DNA TGTGCCAGCAACAATTGGGGGGCCTATGGCTACACCTTC. V is TRBV11-2 and J is TRBJ1-2; D is perhaps TRBD1 (6 bases). The CDR3 is 13 amino acids. The germline gives CDR1 SGHAT, CDR2 FQNNGV. V dropped 7 bases and J dropped 4 bases, with 13 bases sitting between them.

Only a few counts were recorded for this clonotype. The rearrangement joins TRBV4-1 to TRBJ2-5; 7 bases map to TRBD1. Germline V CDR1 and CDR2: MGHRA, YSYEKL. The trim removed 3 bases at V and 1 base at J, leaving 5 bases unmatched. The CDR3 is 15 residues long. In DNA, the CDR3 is TGCGCCAGCAGCCAGGGACAGTTGATCCAAGAGACCCAGTACTTC. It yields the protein CASSQGQLIQETQYF.

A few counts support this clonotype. CDR3 sequence reads: CATRRGNTGELFF. The CDR3 DNA reads TGTGCCACCAGGCGGGGGAACACCGGGGAGCTGTTTTTT. This chain uses TRBV24-1 with TRBJ2-2; possibly TRBD2 for D (6 bases). The CDR3 is made up of 13 amino acids. V was shortened by 7 bases and J by 1 base, with 6 bases between the two germline ends. Per germline, CDR1 KGHDR and CDR2 SFDVKD.